The 20 T cell receptor beta chains listed next were all sequenced from one sample in a study of blood T cells in healthy people across ages. Primed by a sample-barcoded 5' primer and a J-beta primer mix, a second PCR proceeded for about 6 to 12 cycles. In TCRdb, the 5' RACE reads were re-called with MiXCR into one record per CDR3 protein. The table includes 750,000 or so distinct CDR3 sequences, 25% detected once. This same sample was also taken into another study, of T cells of mothers and their children.

Input material: blood. These receptors all stem from a boy aged 5-17 years in good health.

The genes are TRBV2 and TRBJ2-7, with no clear D. Germline CDR1 reads SNHLY; CDR2 reads FYNNEI. This CDR3 comprises 16 residues. The ends were cut back, 8 bases at V and 3 bases at J, with 23 bases in the middle. The CDR3 sequence: CASLPPRALSLYEQYF. In DNA, the CDR3 is TGTGCCAGCCTCCCTCCCCGCGCACTAAGTCTCTACGAGCAGTACTTC.

The chain couples TRBV7-2 to TRBJ1-1, with 8 bases aligning to TRBD1. The V gene end was trimmed by 5 bases and the J gene end by 2 bases; junction bases not matched to a gene: 4. The CDR3 loop spans 14 amino acids. Germline lookup yields CDR1 SGHTA and CDR2 FQGNSA. DNA for the CDR3: TGTGCCAGCAGCCCGACAGGGGACAACACTGAAGCTTTCTTT. Amino acid sequence: CASSPTGDNTEAFF.

This clonotype came up a few times. The chain links TRBV4-3 to TRBJ2-4; no reliable D call. The CDR3 covers 15 residues. Per germline, CDR1 LGHNA and CDR2 YSLEER. Trimming took off 0 bases at V and 3 bases at J, with 9 bases between the two ends. CDR3 amino acids: CASSQEYYYKNIQYF. CDR3 DNA: TGCGCCAGCAGCCAAGAGTACTACTACAAAAACATTCAGTACTTC.

This chain connects TRBV20-1 to TRBJ2-7; no firm D call. CDR3 length: 15 amino acids. V was cut by 1 base and J by 7 bases, with 20 bases left in between. Germline V lookup: CDR1 DFQATT, CDR2 SNEGSKA (reference sequence). CDR3 sequence reads: CSARGIFGVPGEQYF. In DNA form, the CDR3 reads TGCAGTGCTAGAGGCATATTTGGAGTCCCTGGGGAGCAGTACTTC.

V gene TRBV9 combines with J gene TRBJ2-5, with a tentative D call TRBD2 (6 bases). Germline V gene data show CDR1 as SGDLS and CDR2 as YYNGEE. The CDR3 length is 14 residues. V lost 2 bases and J 2 bases, leaving 10 bases between the germline ends. CDR3: CASSVHGTQETQYF. The CDR3 bases are TGTGCCAGCAGCGTTCACGGGACTCAAGAGACCCAGTACTTC.

The chain carries TRBV7-2 and TRBJ2-5; the match to TRBD2 covers 10 bases. Unmatched junction bases numbered 9, after V lost 4 bases and J lost 4 bases. The CDR3 is 16 residues long. Germline assignment: CDR1 SGHTA and CDR2 FQGNSA. The CDR3 reads CASSSQPSGGRETQYF. CDR3 sequence (DNA): TGTGCCAGCAGCTCCCAGCCTAGCGGGGGAAGAGAGACCCAGTACTTC.

This chain joins TRBV12-3 or TRBV12-4 and TRBJ1-4; a weak D match, TRBD1 (6 bases). The CDR3 runs to 13 residues. V was clipped by 5 bases and J by 7 bases, with 11 bases between them. DNA for the CDR3: TGTGCCAGCAGTCTAGGACAGATTGAAAAACTGTTTTTT. It encodes CASSLGQIEKLFF.

This clonotype was found a few times. This chain connects TRBV2 to TRBJ2-5; a possible D gene is TRBD1 (7 bases). The CDR3 loop spans 15 amino acids. Germline V gene sequence: CDR1 SNHLY, CDR2 FYNNEI. V was pared by 2 bases and J by 5 bases, with 15 bases between. The CDR3 DNA reads as TGTGCCAGCAGTGAAACGGGAGTACAGGGGGAGACCCAGTACTTC. Translating gives CASSETGVQGETQYF.

This chain connects TRBV6-2 or TRBV6-3 to TRBJ2-1; 10 bases align to TRBD2. Per the germline V gene, CDR1 is MNHEY and CDR2 is SVGEGT. This CDR3 region has 17 residues. The V segment lost 2 bases and the J segment 0 bases; nucleotides outside the gene matches: 4. The CDR3 nucleotides are TGTGCCAGCAGTTACATTAGCGGGGGGTTCTCCTACAATGAGCAGTTCTTC. Residues: CASSYISGGFSYNEQFF.

The J gene is TRBJ2-1, the V gene TRBV5-1; D remains unclear. The CDR3 totals 16 residues. CDR1 is SGHRS, CDR2 YFSETQ, per germline. Deletions cut 0 bases from V and 5 bases from J, with 15 bases between. This CDR3 reads CASSLAGPYPDNEQFF. As DNA, the CDR3 is TGCGCCAGCAGCTTGGCCGGACCCTACCCGGACAATGAGCAGTTCTTC.

The chain employs TRBV5-1 and TRBJ2-4, with 8 bases identical to TRBD2. CDR3 length: 13 amino acids. Germline V gene sequence: CDR1 SGHRS, CDR2 YFSETQ. J was trimmed by 9 bases and V by 0 bases; bases with no gene match: 2. The CDR3 loop is CASSLDGGGIQYF. As DNA, the CDR3 is TGCGCCAGCAGCTTGGACGGGGGGGGCATTCAGTACTTC.

The chain is built from TRBV28 and TRBJ1-1; no clear D gene. Trimming took 4 bases from V and 11 from J, leaving 11 bases between them. The CDR3 totals 11 residues. Germline CDR1 and CDR2: MDHEN and SYDVKM. The CDR3 sequence: CASSSPRDAFF. The CDR3 coding sequence is TGTGCCAGCAGTTCCCCCCGCGATGCTTTCTTT.

Only a few counts were recorded for this clonotype. The chain is built from TRBV3-1 and TRBJ2-1; the D gene is possibly TRBD2 (6 bases). The CDR3 sequence is 16 residues long. CDR1 and CDR2 (germline): LGHDT, YNNKEL (reference sequence). V dropped 4 bases and J dropped 4 bases, with 17 bases sitting between them. The CDR3, as DNA: TGTGCCAGCAGCCCGCAGATGAGCGGGCAATACAATGAGCAGTTCTTC. Translating gives CASSPQMSGQYNEQFF.

This chain uses TRBV4-1 with TRBJ2-3; D is possibly TRBD1 (6 bases). The CDR3 sequence is 13 residues long. Trimming shortened V by 11 bases and J by 0 bases, and 12 bases separated the two germline ends. CDR1 MGHRA and CDR2 YSYEKL come from the germline V gene. The CDR3 DNA is TGCGCCTCACAGGGTCCTAGCACAGATACGCAGTATTTT. Translation: CASQGPSTDTQYF.

This clonotype was detected a few times. The genes are TRBV5-1 and TRBJ2-1, with D perhaps matching TRBD2 (5 bases). Germline V gives CDR1 SGHRS, CDR2 YFSETQ. The V and J ends lost 0 bases and 8 bases respectively, with 12 bases between them. The CDR3 has 14 amino acids. The CDR3 region is CASSLEAATDEQFF. CDR3 coding DNA: TGCGCCAGCAGCTTGGAAGCGGCGACCGATGAGCAGTTCTTC.

The chain carries TRBV3-1 and TRBJ1-2; TRBD1 is a possible D gene (6 bases). Trimming removed 2 bases at V and 0 bases at J, with 10 bases between. The CDR3 spans 15 residues. Germline V CDR1 and CDR2: LGHDT, YNNKEL (reference sequence). CDR3 coding DNA: TGTGCCAGCAGCCAACGGACAGCCTCTAACTATGGCTACACCTTC. Amino acid sequence: CASSQRTASNYGYTF.

CDR3 protein: CASSGGDSSTPLLGQYF. DNA for the CDR3: TGTGCCAGCAGCGGCGGGGACTCCTCTACTCCCCTCCTCGGGCAGTACTTC. This rearrangement joins TRBV9 to TRBJ2-7, with D tentatively TRBD2 (6 bases). The CDR3 length is 17 residues. The germline CDR1 and CDR2 sequences are SGDLS and YYNGEE. Trimming took off 3 bases at V and 9 bases at J, with 28 bases between the two ends. Supplemented by reference TRBV9 and TRBJ2-7, the full variable domain reads DSGVTQTPKHLITATGQRVTLRCSPRSGDLSVYWYQQSLDQGLQFLIQYYNGEERAKGNILERFSAQQFPDLHSELNLSSLELGDSALYFCASSGGDSSTPLLGQYFGPGTRLTVT.

V and J are TRBV28 and TRBJ2-2, with D maybe TRBD1 (5 bases). Per germline, CDR1 MDHEN and CDR2 SYDVKM. The CDR3 extends over 17 amino acids. The V end lost 2 bases, the J end lost 5 bases, and 18 bases lay between the germline ends. The CDR3 DNA follows: TGTGCCAGCAGTTTAAACCGTATAAGGGGTTGGACCGGGGAGCTGTTTTTT. Translation: CASSLNRIRGWTGELFF. The whole variable domain, filled in from reference TRBV28 and TRBJ2-2, reads DVKVTQSSRYLVKRTGEKVFLECVQDMDHENMFWYRQDPGLGLRLIYFSYDVKMKEKGDIPEGYSVSREKKERFSLILESASTNQTSMYLCASSLNRIRGWTGELFFGEGSRLTVL.

The chain combines TRBV5-1 with TRBJ2-3; 8 bases match TRBD2. This CDR3 is built from 18 residues. Unmatched junction bases numbered 17, after V lost 4 bases and J lost 4 bases. Germline CDR1 SGHRS, CDR2 YFSETQ. In DNA form, the CDR3 reads TGCGCCAGCAGCCGAAGCCCAGCGGGAGCCCTAGCTGCAGATACGCAGTATTTT. This translates into CASSRSPAGALAADTQYF.

In this sample, this clonotype turned up a few times. V usage is TRBV7-2 and J usage is TRBJ2-5; D is unresolved. The CDR3 has 17 amino acids. The V end was cut by 4 bases, the J end by 3 bases, with 21 bases between. Germline assignment: CDR1 SGHTA and CDR2 FQGNSA. The CDR3 DNA is TGTGCCAGCAGCTGGGAACAGTCGCACAATCGGGAAGAGACCCAGTACTTC. Amino acids: CASSWEQSHNREETQYF. The variable domain in full, with the rest retrieved from reference TRBV7-2 and TRBJ2-5, is GAGVSQSPSNKVTEKGKDVELRCDPISGHTALYWYRQSLGQGLEFLIYFQGNSAPDKSGLPSDRFSAERTGGSVSTLTIQRTQQEDSAVYLCASSWEQSHNREETQYFGPGTRLLVL.